This TCR beta chain derives from a study of cytomegalovirus exposure and HLA in healthy donors. Findings and limits, study-wide: Productive rates of about 87% or about 30% were seen for most TCR beta V segments in an earlier analysis. With later analysis, a missense DCLRE1C variant became linked to TCR beta V- and J-gene trimming.

As regards this clone: Its antigen remains unidentified.

When sampled, the donors appeared nominally healthy, though they likely had unrecorded immune exposures. With V trimmed by 6 bases and J by 7 bases, 7 bases remained unmatched. CDR1 is MNHNY, CDR2 SVGAGI, per germline (reference sequence). There are 14 residues in the CDR3. Use of 60 Vbeta and 13 Jbeta primers characterized the PCR. Sequencing used immunoSEQ multiplex PCR; TCRdb keeps in-frame clones, though not all of them. The data contain approximately 190,000 clones, around 86% of them singletons. Sequencing was performed on PBMCs. This sequence originates from a man aged 25-45 years in good health and CMV-seronegative. This chain uses TRBV6-6 with TRBJ1-4; 8 positions agree with TRBD1. The CDR3 nucleotides are TGTGCCAGCAGGGGACAGGAAGTTCGTGAAAAACTGTTTTTT. It translates to CASRGQEVREKLFF.